This T cell receptor (beta chain) was identified in a study of OX40 agonist ivuxolimab in advanced cancers. Sequencing was performed with immunoSEQ multiplex PCR; in TCRdb, only in-frame clones are kept and a portion is missing. The top ten clones hold roughly 6.9% of a sample with approximately 80,000 clones, more than 85% of them seen once. CDR1 is KGHSH, CDR2 LQKENI, per germline. The V and J ends lost 3 bases and 1 base respectively, with 12 bases between them. The CDR3 length is 15 residues. This clone was seen more than once but under ten times. Its antigen remains unidentified. Study outcomes and limitations: Among patients with partial responses at 0.1-3.0 mg/kg, clonal expansion was among the lowest. Low normalized T-cell clonal expansion also characterized some of the nonresponders.

The chain couples TRBV18 to TRBJ1-1, with D possibly being TRBD1 (5 bases). The source was CD4+ or CD8+ T cells sorted from blood, collected in a trial of the OX40 agonist ivuxolimab. The origin of this receptor is an adult with an advanced solid tumor such as melanoma, head and neck, liver or kidney cancer. CDR3 in amino acids: CASSPPGRENTEAFF. CDR3 in DNA: TGTGCCAGCTCACCCCCGGGCAGGGAGAACACTGAAGCTTTCTTT.